This TCR beta chain was retrieved from a study of technical replicates of blood from a few donors. The V gene lost 3 bases and the J gene lost 4 bases, with 22 bases spanning the gap. The CDR3 totals 17 residues. Germline V gene lookup returns CDR1 SGHRS and CDR2 YFSETQ. Sequencing was performed with immunoSEQ multiplex PCR; in TCRdb, only in-frame clones are kept and a portion is missing. The data contain roughly 79,000 clones, nearly 97% of them singletons. The source of this sequence is a human donor in good health. V and J are TRBV5-1 and TRBJ1-1, with a possible D match to TRBD1 (6 bases). Sequenced material: T cells isolated from PBMCs. CDR3 amino acids: CASSSVVAGAWGTEAFF. CDR3 DNA: TGCGCCAGCAGCTCGGTGGTAGCGGGGGCTTGGGGCACTGAAGCTTTCTTT.